A selection of T cell receptor beta chains follows, all from one sample in a study of cytomegalovirus exposure and HLA in healthy donors. Measured with immunoSEQ multiplex PCR; TCRdb has only the in-frame clones, and not every one. The sample records 150,000 or so clones, 65% to 70% being singletons. Sample: PBMCs. The receptors were sampled from a man younger than 40 in good health and CMV-seropositive. The CDR3 runs from the conserved cysteine through the conserved F or W. A D gene is named only where the DNA matches it firmly. The size field is filled for only some rows; it gives once, few, many or a size class.

NA	TRBV6-6	NA	TRBJ2-7	TGTGCCAGCAGTTACCTGGGGGGCTACGAGCAGTACTTC	CASSYLGGYEQYF
TRBD2	TRBV6-6	NA	TRBJ2-3	TGTGCCAGCAGTTCGCATGCGGGAGGTGTGGCAGATACGCAGTATTTT	CASSSHAGGVADTQYF
NA	TRBV5-1	NA	TRBJ2-5	TGCGCCAGCACCAGCGGGCCTAAAGAGACCCAGTACTTC	CASTSGPKETQYF
TRBD1	TRBV28	NA	TRBJ1-4	TGTGCCAGCAGTGGGACAGGGGGTTGGGCTGAAAAACTGTTTTTT	CASSGTGGWAEKLFF
NA	TRBV7-9	NA	TRBJ2-2	TGTGCCAGCAGCTTTGAGGGTACCGGGGAGCTGTTTTTT	CASSFEGTGELFF
TRBD2	TRBV5-1	NA	TRBJ2-1	TGCGCCAGTTTAGCGGGAGTGGGGGGCAATGAGCAGTTCTTC	CASLAGVGGNEQFF
NA	TRBV9	once	TRBJ2-7	TGTGCCAGCAGCGTCAACGACCAACTAGTTGCCCCATACGAGCAGTACTTC	CASSVNDQLVAPYEQYF
TRBD2	TRBV28	NA	TRBJ2-2	TGTGCCAGCAGTCTCCTCGGGGCTAGCGGGAGGTTGGAGGCGGCCGGGGAGCTGTTTTTT	CASSLLGASGRLEAAGELFF
NA	TRBV5-4	NA	TRBJ2-5	TGTGCCAGCAGCCCCCGGGACTTTATGAGTCATCAAGAGACCCAGTACTTC	CASSPRDFMSHQETQYF
NA	TRBV18	NA	TRBJ2-7	TGTGCCAGCCACCGTCCAGACTCTTACGAGCAGTACTTC	CASHRPDSYEQYF
TRBD2	TRBV6-4	NA	TRBJ2-2	TGTGCCAGCAGTGACTCGCGGGAGGGCACCGGGGAGCTGTTTTTT	CASSDSREGTGELFF
NA	TRBV25-1	once	TRBJ1-4	TGTGCCAGCAGTGGATGGACAGCAACTAATGAAAAACTGTTTTTT	CASSGWTATNEKLFF
NA	TRBV30	NA	TRBJ1-5	TGTGCCTGGAGTCGAACGACAGGACCCCAGCATTTT	CAWSRTTGPQHF
NA	TRBV6-4	few	TRBJ2-3	TGTGCCAGCAGCACTTCGATGGCGACTACGGATACGCAGTATTTT	CASSTSMATTDTQYF
TRBD1	TRBV2	NA	TRBJ1-1	TGTGCCAGCATGGGGACAGGGGGTAAGAACACTGAAGCTTTCTTT	CASMGTGGKNTEAFF
TRBD1	TRBV7-3	few	TRBJ1-4	TGTGCCAGCAGCCTCGGCGCAGGGGGCCGGGCTAATGAAAAACTGTTTTTT	CASSLGAGGRANEKLFF
TRBD2	TRBV9	NA	TRBJ2-7	TGTGCCAGCAGCGTACTTGCTAGCGGGAGTCTTGTCGAGCAGTACTTC	CASSVLASGSLVEQYF
NA	TRBV28	NA	TRBJ1-3	TGTGCCAGCAGTTTGCCCTGGACAGTTGGAAACACCATATATTTT	CASSLPWTVGNTIYF
NA	TRBV29-1	few	TRBJ1-1	TGCAGCGTTGAGCCAATTAGGGGGATCGAACTTGAAGCTTTCTTT	CSVEPIRGIELEAFF
NA	TRBV28	few	TRBJ1-1	TGTGCCAGCAGTTTATATTTCGGTAGAAACACTGAAGCTTTCTTT	CASSLYFGRNTEAFF
TRBD1	TRBV5-6	NA	TRBJ1-6	TGTGCCAGCAGCATAACAGGGGGCTCCTATAATTCACCCCTCCACTTT	CASSITGGSYNSPLHF
TRBD2	TRBV7-8	once	TRBJ2-1	TGTGCCAGCAGCCAAGGACTAGCGGGATTCCATGAGCAGTTCTTC	CASSQGLAGFHEQFF
NA	TRBV10-1	NA	TRBJ2-3	TGCGCCAGCAGTACCTCCGCGGGGGATACGCAGTATTTT	CASSTSAGDTQYF
NA	TRBV5-4	NA	TRBJ2-5	TGTGCCAGCAGCATTATTGACGGGAAAGAGACCCAGTACTTC	CASSIIDGKETQYF
NA	TRBV4-1	NA	TRBJ1-5	TGCGCCAGCAGCCAAGATCACCGGACTGACTCTTGGCCCCAGCATTTT	CASSQDHRTDSWPQHF
TRBD2	TRBV7-6	few	TRBJ2-2	TGTGCCAGCAGCTATGGTCCCGGGAGGGCAGACACCGGGGAGCTGTTTTTT	CASSYGPGRADTGELFF
NA	TRBV28	NA	TRBJ1-5	TGTGCCAGCACTACGGGGAATCAGCCCCAGCATTTT	CASTTGNQPQHF
TRBD1	TRBV5-4	NA	TRBJ2-1	TGTGCCAGCAGCTACGGACAGGGTTTTGAGCAGTTCTTC	CASSYGQGFEQFF
TRBD2	TRBV25-1	NA	TRBJ2-7	TGTGCCTGTGGGGCTAGCGGGGGATCCTACGAGCAGTACTTC	CACGASGGSYEQYF
NA	TRBV19	NA	TRBJ2-3	TGTGCCAGTAGTCCTCGGGCAGGGGAGGGCCCGGATACGCAGTATTTT	CASSPRAGEGPDTQYF
NA	TRBV6-5	NA	TRBJ1-5	TGTGCCAGCTCGTCGGGAGCCAATCAGCCCCAGCATTTT	CASSSGANQPQHF
TRBD1	TRBV6-1	NA	TRBJ1-4	TGTGCCAGCAGTGAAACCGAGTGGAGGACAGGGAGGAGGGATGAAAAACTGTTTTTT	CASSETEWRTGRRDEKLFF
TRBD2	TRBV10-1	NA	TRBJ2-5	TGCGCCAGCAGTGAAGCGGGGCGTGAAGAGACCCAGTACTTC	CASSEAGREETQYF
NA	TRBV6-6	NA	TRBJ2-2	TGTGCCAGCCTTGATGCCGGGACTGGAGTTACCGGGGAGCTGTTTTTT	CASLDAGTGVTGELFF
NA	TRBV7-9	few	TRBJ2-7	TGTGCCAGCAGCTCAGGAGGGGCCCTTATAATCCCCTACGAGCAGTACTTC	CASSSGGALIIPYEQYF
NA	TRBV4-2	NA	TRBJ1-2	TGTGCCAGCAGCCAGACAAAAACAGATTTCTATGGCTACACCTTC	CASSQTKTDFYGYTF
NA	TRBV10-2	few	TRBJ1-2	TGCGCCAGCTGGGGGGGACGGTTCACCTTC	CASWGGRFTF
TRBD2	TRBV10-1	NA	TRBJ2-1	TGCGCCAGCAGTGACAGGCTAGCGGGGGGTGAGCAGTTCTTC	CASSDRLAGGEQFF
TRBD1	TRBV15	NA	TRBJ2-7	TGTGCCACCAGGCCCGGGACAGGGATCGCCCACGAGCAGTACTTC	CATRPGTGIAHEQYF
NA	TRBV19	NA	TRBJ1-2	TGTGCCAGTAGTATAAGTGTCAATCAAGCCTACACCTTC	CASSISVNQAYTF
NA	TRBV5-1	NA	TRBJ2-7	TGCGCCAGCAGCTTGGCGGGGTTTGGCTACGAGCAGTACTTC	CASSLAGFGYEQYF
TRBD1	TRBV7-3	few	TRBJ2-5	TGTGCCAGCAGCTCCGGGACAGGCGAAGAGACCCAGTACTTC	CASSSGTGEETQYF
TRBD2	TRBV4-2	NA	TRBJ2-7	TGTGCCAGCAGCCTTCCAACCAGCGGGGATATCATTTCCGAGCAGTACTTC	CASSLPTSGDIISEQYF
TRBD1	TRBV7-9	NA	TRBJ1-1	TGTGCCAGCAGCTTACAGACAGGGACGGGCACTGAAGCTTTCTTT	CASSLQTGTGTEAFF
TRBD2	TRBV5-6	NA	TRBJ2-1	TGTGCCAGCAGCTTAGGACTAGTTACATTCTCCTACAATGAGCAGTTCTTC	CASSLGLVTFSYNEQFF
TRBD2	TRBV5-1	NA	TRBJ2-3	TGCGCCAGCAGTCGGGGAGGGCCCGGCACAGATACGCAGTATTTT	CASSRGGPGTDTQYF
NA	TRBV27	NA	TRBJ2-1	TGTGCCAGCAAGGGGACTGGGAATGAGCAGTTCTTC	CASKGTGNEQFF
TRBD1	TRBV19	NA	TRBJ1-4	TGTGCCAGTAGTATTCGACAGGGAAAAAATGAAAAACTGTTTTTT	CASSIRQGKNEKLFF
NA	TRBV5-6	few	TRBJ2-1	TGTGCCAACCAAATAGAGAATGAGCAGTTCTTC	CANQIENEQFF
TRBD2	TRBV30	few	TRBJ2-7	TGTGCCTGGAGCCCACTAGCGGGAGGGAGGTACGAGCAGTACTTC	CAWSPLAGGRYEQYF
NA	TRBV4-1	NA	TRBJ2-2	TGCGCCAGCAGCCAAGATCACCGGGACGGGGAGCTGTTTTTT	CASSQDHRDGELFF
NA	TRBV6-1	few	TRBJ2-6	TGTGCCAGCAGTGAAGCCCAATGGTTGAGCTCTGGGGCCAACGTCCTGACTTTC	CASSEAQWLSSGANVLTF
NA	TRBV7-3	NA	TRBJ1-2	TGTGCCAGCAGCCCCACGGAACAGGGACGGGATGGCTACACCTTC	CASSPTEQGRDGYTF
NA	TRBV5-1	few	TRBJ1-2	TGCGCCAGCAGCTTGGATCGTCAGGGCTACACCTTC	CASSLDRQGYTF